Below are 3 T cell receptor beta chains sequenced from a single sample in a study of T-cell memory formation after mild COVID-19 (dated by TCRdb to the early 2020s). Libraries were made using 5' RACE. Instrument on record: Illumina NovaSeq 6000. TCRdb trimmed public reads at Q25 via fastp, called clones via MiXCR and kept in-frame beta chains. Rows with a matching CDR3 protein are joined into one entry that keeps the most common DNA and genes. Within this sample are just over 300,000 distinct CDR3 sequences, with 15% to 20% of them counted one time only. Under 25% of the sample lies in the top ten. The sequenced sample consisted of PBMCs or a T cell subset sorted from them (not recorded which). The receptors shown here come from a man younger than 35 who had mild COVID-19 (a few samples of this study predate the infection). The sample titles of this study are shuffled in the database, so cell type and time point are left out; the donor was told from shared clones.

Only a few counts were recorded for this clonotype. The gene calls are TRBV6-6 and TRBJ1-5; TRBD1 aligns across 8 bases. J was trimmed by 6 bases and V by 7 bases; bases with no gene match: 8. This CDR3 is built from 14 residues. Germline CDR1 MNHNY, CDR2 SVGAGI (reference sequence). CDR3 in DNA: TGTGCCAGCACCGAATCAGGGGGCGGTCAGCCCCAGCATTTT. Protein: CASTESGGGQPQHF.

This clonotype appeared a few times. The V call is TRBV20-1, the J call TRBJ2-5, with D possibly TRBD2 on 6 matching bases. This CDR3 is built from 13 residues. V lost 1 base, J lost 2 bases, and 8 bases lay in between. Germline CDR1 and CDR2: DFQATT and SNEGSKA (reference sequence). DNA of the CDR3: TGCAGTGCTAGAGTTGGGACTCAAGAGACCCAGTACTTC. Protein sequence: CSARVGTQETQYF.

The chain recombines TRBV5-1 with TRBJ2-3; 8 bases fit TRBD1. The V gene's germline CDR1 is SGHRS and CDR2 YFSETQ. With 6 bases clipped from V and 0 bases from J, the junction kept 6 bases outside the gene matches. This CDR3 contains 15 residues. As DNA, the CDR3 is TGCGCCAGCACCTCAGGGGGCCCAAGCACAGATACGCAGTATTTT. This encodes CASTSGGPSTDTQYF.